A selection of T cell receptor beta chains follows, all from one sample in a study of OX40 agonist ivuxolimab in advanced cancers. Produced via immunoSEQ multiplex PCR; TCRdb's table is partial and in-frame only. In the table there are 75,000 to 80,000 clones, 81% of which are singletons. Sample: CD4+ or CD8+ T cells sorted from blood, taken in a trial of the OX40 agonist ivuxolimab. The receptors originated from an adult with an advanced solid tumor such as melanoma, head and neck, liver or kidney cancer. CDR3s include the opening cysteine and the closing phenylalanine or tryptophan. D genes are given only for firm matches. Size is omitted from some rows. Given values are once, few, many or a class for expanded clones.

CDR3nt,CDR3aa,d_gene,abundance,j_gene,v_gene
TGTGCCAGCAGCTTGGGGCAGCCCCAAGAGACCCAGTACTTC,CASSLGQPQETQYF,.,.,TRBJ2-5,TRBV7-9
TGCGCCAGCAGCTTGGGGGGCACCGGGGAGCTGTTTTTT,CASSLGGTGELFF,.,.,TRBJ2-2,TRBV5-1
TGTGCCAGCAGGTCGGGACAGGGGTACGAGCAGTACTTC,CASRSGQGYEQYF,TRBD1,.,TRBJ2-7,TRBV11-1
TGCGCCAGCAGCTTCATTTCCTCAGGGGATGAGCAGTTCTTC,CASSFISSGDEQFF,.,.,TRBJ2-1,TRBV5-1
TGTGCTAGTGCCATACCCACCGGGACACCGTCCTACGAGCAGTACTTC,CASAIPTGTPSYEQYF,.,.,TRBJ2-7,TRBV12-5
TGTGCCAGCCAAGGGTTAGCAACGGGGAACATTCAGTACTTC,CASQGLATGNIQYF,.,.,TRBJ2-4,TRBV2
TGCGCCAGCAGCCCCCGGGCCAAGCCCCCCGAAAAACTGTTTTTT,CASSPRAKPPEKLFF,.,.,TRBJ1-4,TRBV4-3
TGTGCCAGCAGTGAAGCTCGTTTTTCGATTACGGAGACCCAGTACTTC,CASSEARFSITETQYF,.,.,TRBJ2-5,TRBV2
TGTGCCAGCAGCAAAGGAGGGGGCGCGGCTGAAGCTTTCTTT,CASSKGGGAAEAFF,TRBD1,.,TRBJ1-1,TRBV7-9
TGTGCCAGCAGTGTGTATCAAGAAGAAAAACTGTTTTTT,CASSVYQEEKLFF,.,.,TRBJ1-4,TRBV6-5
TGTGCCAGCAGTTCCCTGACAGGGGTGACTGAAGCTTTCTTT,CASSSLTGVTEAFF,TRBD1,many,TRBJ1-1,TRBV6-1
TGTGCCAGCAGTTACACCTCCACGACTGGGGCCAACGTCCTGACTTTC,CASSYTSTTGANVLTF,.,.,TRBJ2-6,TRBV6-5
TGTGCCAGTACCACAGGTGAGGGTACAGATACGCAGTATTTT,CASTTGEGTDTQYF,.,.,TRBJ2-3,TRBV19
TGCGCCAGCAGCTCCTACAGGGGGCAGAGCACTGAAGCTTTCTTT,CASSSYRGQSTEAFF,TRBD1,.,TRBJ1-1,TRBV5-1
TGTGCCAGCAGACGGACTAGCGGGGGATACGAGCAGTACTTC,CASRRTSGGYEQYF,TRBD2,.,TRBJ2-7,TRBV6-1
TGTGCCAGCAGTGAGCCCCCGGCGGGTAATTCACCCCTCCACTTT,CASSEPPAGNSPLHF,.,.,TRBJ1-6,TRBV2
TGTGCCGGCCGCGACAGGGGCGACACCGGGGAGCTGTTTTTT,CAGRDRGDTGELFF,TRBD1,.,TRBJ2-2,TRBV6-4
TGTGCCAGCAGCGTAACGGGACAGGGATCTGGAAACACCATATATTTT,CASSVTGQGSGNTIYF,TRBD1,.,TRBJ1-3,TRBV9
TGTGCCAGCAGTCTAATCATGAACACTGAAGCTTTCTTT,CASSLIMNTEAFF,.,.,TRBJ1-1,TRBV7-8
TGTGCCAGCAGCCAGGGACAGGGGGTTATTTCCTACGAGCAGTACTTC,CASSQGQGVISYEQYF,TRBD1,.,TRBJ2-7,TRBV11-3
TGTGCCAGCAGCTTATACGGCGGGACCTCCTACGAGCAGTACTTC,CASSLYGGTSYEQYF,.,.,TRBJ2-7,TRBV7-9
TGTGCCAGCAGTTCTGGACTAGCGGGCAGAACAGATACGCAGTATTTT,CASSSGLAGRTDTQYF,TRBD2,.,TRBJ2-3,TRBV6-5
TGTGCCAGCAGCTTGTTAGCGGGCGGGCCGGGGGAGTACTTC,CASSLLAGGPGEYF,TRBD2,.,TRBJ2-7,TRBV5-6
TGTGCCAGCAGCCAGGGAGGCCCCGAAGTGGGTGCCGGTGGCTACACCTTC,CASSQGGPEVGAGGYTF,.,.,TRBJ1-2,TRBV9
TGTGCCAGTAGTGACACGGGTTATTATGGCTACACCTTC,CASSDTGYYGYTF,.,.,TRBJ1-2,TRBV19
TGTGCCAGCCAGTTAAGGACTGAAGCTTTCTTT,CASQLRTEAFF,.,.,TRBJ1-1,TRBV28
TGTGCCAGCAGCCCGATTTCTGGGGAGACCCAGTACTTC,CASSPISGETQYF,.,.,TRBJ2-5,TRBV7-9
TGTGCCACCAGCCCCGGGACTAGCGTGTTGAATGAGCAGTTCTTC,CATSPGTSVLNEQFF,TRBD2,.,TRBJ2-1,TRBV15
TGCGCCAGCAGCTTGGATCATGTGGGCGGGGCTCAAGAGACCCAGTACTTC,CASSLDHVGGAQETQYF,.,.,TRBJ2-5,TRBV5-1
TGTGCCAGCAGCGCCTCTTCCATGGGAGGGCTCTACAATGAGCAGTTCTTC,CASSASSMGGLYNEQFF,TRBD2,.,TRBJ2-1,TRBV9
TGTGCCAGCAGCCCGAGTGAGACTAACTATGGCTACACCTTC,CASSPSETNYGYTF,.,.,TRBJ1-2,TRBV7-3
TGTGCCAGTAGTATAGAGTTGGCAGGGGTCGGCTACGAGCAGTACTTC,CASSIELAGVGYEQYF,.,medium-sized,TRBJ2-7,TRBV19
TGTGCCAGCAGCGTAGAAGGGGGACCCACAGATACGCAGTATTTT,CASSVEGGPTDTQYF,.,.,TRBJ2-3,TRBV9
TGTGCCTGGCGCACCGACCAGACGGGCTACACCTTC,CAWRTDQTGYTF,.,once,TRBJ1-2,TRBV30
TGTGCCAGCAGCGTAGACGGGACAGACTACAATGAGCAGTTCTTC,CASSVDGTDYNEQFF,TRBD1,many,TRBJ2-1,TRBV9
TGTGCCAGCAGGCAAACCCACGGCGCCTACGAGCAGTACTTC,CASRQTHGAYEQYF,.,.,TRBJ2-7,TRBV28
TGTGCCAGCAGCTGGGGACAGGGCACTGAAGCTTTCTTT,CASSWGQGTEAFF,TRBD1,.,TRBJ1-1,TRBV5-4
TGTGCCAGCAGCCAAGGGAACGGGGATGAGCAGTTCTTC,CASSQGNGDEQFF,.,.,TRBJ2-1,TRBV14